This T cell receptor (beta chain) derives from a study of T cell changes during pregnancy in multiple sclerosis. This CDR3 is built from 13 residues. The germline gives CDR1 SNHLY, CDR2 FYNNEI. Between the trimmed V and J ends, which lost 4 bases and 9 bases, there was a span of 13 bases. Method: immunoSEQ multiplex PCR; TCRdb's copy keeps in-frame clones and lacks some. The table records over 30,000 clones, about 94% of them present only once. The chain joins TRBV2 to TRBJ2-1, with D possibly TRBD2 on 6 matching bases. The receptor's source is a female donor with multiple sclerosis, enrolled in a pregnancy study. The specimen was CD4+ T cells from peripheral blood mononuclear cells, collected after pregnancy. CDR3 residues: CASSGGTVGEQFF. CDR3 bases: TGTGCCAGCAGTGGCGGGACTGTCGGTGAGCAGTTCTTC.